Following are 23 T cell receptor beta chains from one sample sequenced in a study of Ad26.COV2.S vaccination and SARS-CoV-2 variants. Documented treatment: about 20 received Ad26.COV2.S at low or high dose, single or two shots; about 5 received placebo; per-sample allocation not given. Samples were taken on day 63 after the first vaccine or placebo injection. Sequencing used immunoSEQ multiplex PCR; TCRdb keeps in-frame clones, though not all of them. This sample has 410,000 or so clones, with about 90% found just once. Here the sequenced sample was peripheral blood, taken in a trial of Ad26.COV2.S vaccine versus placebo. These receptors were collected from a person between 18 and 60 years old who received the Ad26.COV2.S COVID-19 vaccine or a placebo.

The rearrangement uses TRBV4-1 and TRBJ1-2, with TRBD1 matching 7 bases. V was clipped by 4 bases and J by 0 bases; unmatched bases: 5. The germline gives CDR1 MGHRA, CDR2 YSYEKL. This CDR3 has 15 amino acids. The CDR3 DNA reads TGCGCCAGCAGCCCTACAGGGGACTCTAACTATGGCTACACCTTC. Protein: CASSPTGDSNYGYTF.

The chain links TRBV6-1 to TRBJ1-6; D gene unclear. The V and J ends lost 2 bases and 0 bases respectively, with 11 bases between them. This CDR3 comprises 17 residues. CDR1 is MNHNS and CDR2 is SASEGT in the germline V gene. For the CDR3, the DNA is TGTGCCAGCAGTGAATGGTCCTTTAGCTCCTATAATTCACCCCTCCACTTT. Its translation: CASSEWSFSSYNSPLHF.

The chain combines TRBV5-4 with TRBJ2-7; a weak D match, TRBD1 (5 bases). The CDR3 contains 14 residues. CDR1 is SGHNT, CDR2 YYREEE, per germline (reference sequence). With 0 bases removed from V and 4 bases from J, the gap between germline ends came to 11 bases. CDR3 DNA sequence: TGTGCCAGCAGCTTGGAAGGGGCCCCATACGAGCAGTACTTC. Translated: CASSLEGAPYEQYF.

The chain has TRBV30 and TRBJ1-6; D is possibly TRBD1 (6 bases). V lost 2 bases, J lost 9 bases, and 20 bases lay in between. CDR1 is GTSNPN, CDR2 SVGIG, per germline (reference sequence). The CDR3 spans 16 residues. CDR3 bases: TGTGCCTGGAGTCAAAGGGGGATCTGGGGGGGTTCACCCCTCCACTTT. Translation: CAWSQRGIWGGSPLHF.

This chain connects TRBV5-1 to TRBJ1-2; D perhaps matches TRBD1 (6 bases). V was cut by 0 bases and J by 3 bases, with 9 bases left in between. The CDR3 sequence is 14 residues long. The germline V gene has CDR1 SGHRS and CDR2 YFSETQ. In nucleotides, the CDR3 is TGCGCCAGCAGCTTGGGAAGGGGGGACTATGGCTACACCTTC. It yields the protein CASSLGRGDYGYTF.

This chain joins TRBV15 and TRBJ1-2; D possibly corresponds to TRBD1 (6 bases). There are 14 residues in the CDR3. Germline values: CDR1 LNHNV, CDR2 YYDKDF (reference sequence). V was trimmed by 0 bases and J by 6 bases, leaving 11 bases between them. The CDR3 DNA follows: TGTGCCACCAGCAGAGATAACGGGGGCAATGGCTACACCTTC. Amino acid sequence: CATSRDNGGNGYTF.

The V and J genes are TRBV19 and TRBJ1-6, with D unresolved. Deletions cut 1 base from V and 7 bases from J, with 8 bases between. The CDR3 contains 14 residues. CDR1 LNHDA and CDR2 SQIVND come from the germline V gene (reference sequence). The CDR3 loop is CASSIGGFNSPLHF. The CDR3 DNA reads TGTGCCAGTAGTATAGGCGGGTTCAATTCACCCCTCCACTTT.

V is TRBV5-4 and J is TRBJ2-1; perhaps TRBD1 as D (6 bases). CDR3 length: 16 residues. Germline V CDR1 and CDR2: SGHNT, YYREEE (reference sequence). Trimming took 4 bases from V and 10 from J, leaving 24 bases between them. The DNA of the CDR3 is TGTGCCAGCAGCGTGGCGGCTGGGATACAGGGACGGGAGCAGTTCTTC. Residues: CASSVAAGIQGREQFF.

The CDR3 nucleotides read TGTGCCAGCAGCTTTGGACGGATGAACACTGAAGCTTTCTTT. Its translation is CASSFGRMNTEAFF. The J gene is TRBJ1-1, the V gene TRBV5-4; no definite D call. Trimming left V 2 bases short and J 0 bases short, with 8 bases between. The V gene's germline CDR1 is SGHNT and CDR2 YYREEE (reference sequence). This CDR3 contains 14 residues. Using reference TRBV5-4 and TRBJ1-1 for the parts outside the CDR3, the full variable domain is ETGVTQSPTHLIKTRGQQVTLRCSSQSGHNTVSWYQQALGQGPQFIFQYYREEENGRGNFPPRFSGLQFPNYSSELNVNALELDDSALYLCASSFGRMNTEAFFGQGTRLTVV.

The chain links TRBV28 to TRBJ1-2; 8 nucleotides agree with TRBD1. Trimming took 6 bases from V and 7 from J; bases not matched to a gene: 13. The CDR3 consists of 15 residues. Germline V gene lookup returns CDR1 MDHEN and CDR2 SYDVKM. The CDR3 DNA reads TGTGCCAGCAGCATACCGGGACAGGAATACTCTGGCTACACCTTC. It encodes CASSIPGQEYSGYTF.

The chain joins TRBV5-5 to TRBJ1-2; D possibly corresponds to TRBD1 (5 bases). Germline V gene sequence: CDR1 SGHKS, CDR2 YYEKEE (reference sequence). The CDR3 runs 11 residues. V lost 2 bases and J 10 bases, leaving 9 bases between the germline ends. Here the CDR3 DNA reads TGTGCCAGCAGCTTAGGGGTTCACTACACCTTC. Amino acid sequence: CASSLGVHYTF.

The V and J genes are TRBV27 and TRBJ2-7; D unclear. CDR3 size: 14 residues. Looked up from germline, CDR1 is MNHEY and CDR2 is SMNVEV (reference sequence). The ends were cut back, 0 bases at V and 2 bases at J, with 8 bases in the middle. The CDR3 here is CASSLSGTAYEQYF. In nucleotides, the CDR3 is TGTGCCAGCAGTTTATCAGGTACTGCCTACGAGCAGTACTTC.

The chain employs TRBV6-5 and TRBJ2-1, with 7 bases that match TRBD1. The germline V gene encodes CDR1 MNHEY and CDR2 SVGAGI. V shed 7 bases, J shed 0 bases, and the junction held 3 bases outside the gene matches. There are 14 residues in the CDR3. The CDR3, as DNA: TGTGCCAGCAAGCCAGGGGGCTCCTACAATGAGCAGTTCTTC. The encoded protein is CASKPGGSYNEQFF.

This clone was recorded once. This chain uses TRBV7-2 with TRBJ2-1; D call uncertain. This CDR3 has 13 amino acids. Trimming removed 5 bases from V and 10 bases from J, with 15 bases in between. CDR1 is SGHTA and CDR2 is FQGNSA in the germline V gene. Here the CDR3 DNA reads TGTGCCAGCAGCCCCCCCGTGGGCTCCGAGCAGTTCTTC. Protein sequence: CASSPPVGSEQFF.

The gene calls are TRBV5-5 and TRBJ1-2; maybe TRBD1 (5 bases). The CDR3 covers 15 residues. The ends were cut back, 3 bases at V and 0 bases at J, with 12 bases in the middle. Germline CDR1 is SGHKS and CDR2 is YYEKEE (reference sequence). The CDR3 DNA is TGTGCCAGCAGCTGGAGGCAGGGCCCTAACTATGGCTACACCTTC. This sequence encodes CASSWRQGPNYGYTF.

Here the CDR3 reads CASSLDRGLAAKGVYNEQFF. In DNA form, the CDR3 reads TGCGCCAGCAGCCTTGACCGGGGACTAGCGGCGAAGGGGGTCTACAATGAGCAGTTCTTC. This rearrangement joins TRBV4-3 to TRBJ2-1; 11 positions match TRBD2. Per the germline V gene, CDR1 is LGHNA and CDR2 is YSLEER. The CDR3 is 20 residues long. The V and J ends lost 4 bases and 3 bases, in that order; junction bases with no gene match: 17.

The chain uses TRBV6-5 and TRBJ1-2; 9 bases map to TRBD1. Germline V gives CDR1 MNHEY, CDR2 SVGAGI. The CDR3 extends over 13 amino acids. V was pared by 6 bases and J by 9 bases, with 8 bases of the junction left unmatched. CDR3 protein: CASRFGTGNRYTF. The CDR3 DNA follows: TGTGCCAGCAGGTTCGGGACAGGGAACCGCTACACCTTC.

V gene TRBV30 combines with J gene TRBJ2-7; 9 bases fit TRBD1. The CDR3 covers 12 residues. V dropped 8 bases and J dropped 3; count of bases not matched to a gene: 5. Germline-derived CDR1 and CDR2 are GTSNPN and SVGIG (reference sequence). The chain's CDR3 is CAQGTGNYEQYF. The CDR3 DNA follows: TGTGCCCAAGGGACAGGGAACTACGAGCAGTACTTC.

The V gene is TRBV18, the J gene TRBJ2-7; the D is unclear. CDR1 is KGHSH and CDR2 is LQKENI in the germline V gene. The CDR3 extends over 13 amino acids. The V and J ends lost 3 bases and 6 bases respectively, with 12 bases between them. This CDR3 reads CASSPVAATEQYF. CDR3 coding DNA: TGTGCCAGCTCACCGGTCGCGGCTACCGAGCAGTACTTC.

The chain couples TRBV19 to TRBJ2-3; tentatively, D is TRBD1 or TRBD2 (6 bases each). Germline V lookup: CDR1 LNHDA, CDR2 SQIVND (reference sequence). The CDR3 runs 14 residues. Trimming removed 3 bases from V and 1 base from J, with 8 bases in between. In nucleotides, the CDR3 is TGTGCCAGTAGTATCCGGGGGCGCACAGATACGCAGTATTTT. This sequence encodes CASSIRGRTDTQYF.

This chain uses TRBV4-1 with TRBJ2-7; tentatively, D is TRBD2 (5 bases). The CDR3 has 16 residues. The V gene lost 4 bases and the J gene lost 3 bases, with 19 bases spanning the gap. Germline V CDR1 and CDR2: MGHRA, YSYEKL. The CDR3 loop reads CASSPDSAATIYEQYF. In DNA form, the CDR3 reads TGCGCCAGCAGCCCGGACTCGGCCGCCACCATCTACGAGCAGTACTTC.

This rearrangement joins TRBV5-4 to TRBJ1-6; D is unresolved. This CDR3 has 14 residues. Germline V gene lookup returns CDR1 SGHNT and CDR2 YYREEE (reference sequence). Deletions cut 0 bases from V and 10 bases from J, with 11 bases between. The DNA for the CDR3 is TGTGCCAGCAGCTTGGATTTGGGTGAATCACCCCTCCACTTT. It translates to CASSLDLGESPLHF. Based on the CDR3 plus reference TRBV5-4 and TRBJ1-6, the full variable domain is ETGVTQSPTHLIKTRGQQVTLRCSSQSGHNTVSWYQQALGQGPQFIFQYYREEENGRGNFPPRFSGLQFPNYSSELNVNALELDDSALYLCASSLDLGESPLHFGNGTRLTVT.

Note on this clone: The junction and the germline gene differ at one end; a read error may be behind it. CDR3 coding DNA: TGTGCTAGCAGCCCAGGACTAGCGGGGAACACAGATACGCAGTATTTT. Its translation: CASSPGLAGNTDTQYF. The V call is TRBV7-7, the J call TRBJ2-3, with TRBD2 matching over 12 bases. Germline assignment: CDR1 SSHAT and CDR2 FNYEAQ (reference sequence). CDR3 length: 16 residues. The full variable domain, in which reference TRBV7-7 and TRBJ2-3 provide the parts outside the CDR3, is GAGVSQSPRYKVTKRGQDVTLRCDPISSHATLYWYQQALGQGPEFLTYFNYEAQPDKSGLPSDRFSAERPEGSISTLTIQRTEQRDSAMYRCASSPGLAGNTDTQYFGPGTRLTVL.